These 9 T cell receptor beta chains were sequenced from one sample in a study of long-term antiretroviral therapy in people with HIV. Sequencing used immunoSEQ v3.0 at survey level. Clones were sequenced by immunoSEQ multiplex PCR, and TCRdb holds only the in-frame ones, with some missing. The table has 32,000 or so clones, 65% to 90% seen once. The material was unsorted PBMCs, obtained about 3.5 years after starting antiretroviral therapy. These receptors were obtained from a young man with HIV.

This rearrangement joins TRBV5-5 to TRBJ2-7, with TRBD2 identical over 11 bases. The J segment lost 6 bases and the V segment lost 3 bases, leaving 5 bases of the junction unmatched. The CDR3 has 14 amino acids. CDR1 and CDR2 from the germline V gene are SGHKS and YYEKEE (reference sequence). CDR3 sequence (DNA): TGTGCCAGCAGCTCGACTAGCGGGGTCGGCGAGCAGTACTTC. Amino acids: CASSSTSGVGEQYF.

The chain is built from TRBV6-1 and TRBJ2-1; D remains ambiguous. CDR3 length: 13 residues. The V and J ends lost 4 bases and 5 bases respectively, with 9 bases between them. Germline lookup yields CDR1 MNHNS and CDR2 SASEGT. CDR3 in DNA: TGTGCCAGCAGTGTCGACCGGGACAATGAGCAGTTCTTC. Its protein product is CASSVDRDNEQFF.

The chain has TRBV18 and TRBJ1-4; 9 bases map to TRBD1. J was trimmed by 5 bases and V by 4 bases; bases with no gene match: 8. The CDR3 totals 16 residues. Germline CDR1 KGHSH, CDR2 LQKENI. This CDR3 is CASSLVAGQGNEKLFF. The CDR3 DNA follows: TGTGCCAGCTCACTCGTTGCGGGACAGGGAAATGAAAAACTGTTTTTT. The full variable domain, its missing parts supplied by reference TRBV18 and TRBJ1-4, is NAGVMQNPRHLVRRRGQEARLRCSPMKGHSHVYWYRQLPEEGLKFMVYLQKENIIDESGMPKERFSAEFPKEGPSILRIQQVVRGDSAAYFCASSLVAGQGNEKLFFGSGTQLSVL.

The chain employs TRBV28 and TRBJ2-7, with a weak D call TRBD2 (6 bases). CDR1 and CDR2 (germline): MDHEN, SYDVKM. CDR3 length equals 14 residues. Between the trimmed V and J ends, which lost 7 bases and 5 bases, there was a span of 18 bases. The CDR3 coding sequence is TGTGCCAGCAACCCTGGGGGGAGGCAAGACGAGCAGTACTTC. It is translated as CASNPGGRQDEQYF.

This chain links TRBV4-1 with TRBJ1-4, with D perhaps matching TRBD1 (5 bases). CDR3 length: 14 amino acids. CDR1 and CDR2 (germline): MGHRA, YSYEKL. V lost 1 base, J lost 8 bases, and 11 bases lay in between. The CDR3 spells CASSQVGREEKLFF. DNA of the CDR3: TGCGCCAGCAGCCAAGTGGGCAGGGAGGAAAAACTGTTTTTT.

In its sample, this clone was seen once. The gene calls are TRBV7-6 and TRBJ2-1; TRBD2 matches at 11 bases. The CDR3 runs 17 residues. Germline-derived CDR1 and CDR2 are SGHVS and FNYEAQ. V gave up 4 bases and J gave up 4 bases; unmatched junction bases: 9. The CDR3 here is CASSSTSGGPGYNEQFF. In nucleotides, the CDR3 is TGTGCCAGCAGCTCCACTAGCGGGGGCCCCGGGTACAATGAGCAGTTCTTC.

DNA of the CDR3: TGTGCCAGCCGCGGGGGGCCCTCGAGAGGCAATGAGCAGTTCTTC. The encoded protein is CASRGGPSRGNEQFF. V is TRBV5-4 and J is TRBJ2-1; TRBD2 agrees at 8 bases. V shed 7 bases and J 6 bases; nucleotides not matched to a gene: 12. Germline loops: CDR1 SGHNT, CDR2 YYREEE (reference sequence). The CDR3 extends over 15 amino acids.

The rearrangement uses TRBV5-4 and TRBJ2-7; D possibly matches TRBD1 or TRBD2 (5 bases each). From germline, CDR1 is SGHNT and CDR2 YYREEE (reference sequence). The CDR3 contains 14 residues. Between the trimmed V and J ends, which lost 0 bases and 5 bases, there was a span of 12 bases. The CDR3 region is CASSLVQEDNEQYF. The CDR3 region has the DNA TGTGCCAGCAGCTTGGTACAGGAGGATAACGAGCAGTACTTC.

The chain is built from TRBV5-5 and TRBJ1-1; 10 bases line up with TRBD1. The junction had 7 bases not matched to a gene; V was cut back by 0 bases and J by 5 bases. The CDR3 has 16 amino acids. Looked up from germline, CDR1 is SGHKS and CDR2 is YYEKEE (reference sequence). The CDR3 region has the DNA TGTGCCAGCAGCTTGGGGACAGGGGGGGCTTATACTGAAGCTTTCTTT. It specifies CASSLGTGGAYTEAFF. Based on the CDR3 plus reference TRBV5-5 and TRBJ1-1, the full variable domain is DAGVTQSPTHLIKTRGQQVTLRCSPISGHKSVSWYQQVLGQGPQFIFQYYEKEERGRGNFPDRFSARQFPNYSSELNVNALLLGDSALYLCASSLGTGGAYTEAFFGQGTRLTVV.